The clone carrying this T cell receptor beta chain has a count of ten or more. Antigen: not known. The data originate from a study of CD8+CD57+ T cells in acquired aplastic anemia. At the level of the study: An average of 3.2 ug of DNA was obtained from sorted CD4+ and CD8+ cells. Mean read depth for CD4+ cells from healthy donors was roughly 10 million. Study-level points and caveats: No significant difference in CD8+ Simpson's diversity was found between patients and controls.

CDR3 length equals 13 residues. Germline V gene lookup returns CDR1 LNHDA and CDR2 SQIVND (reference sequence). V lost 10 bases, J lost 8 bases, and 12 bases stayed unmatched. TCR beta VDJ and CDR3 profiles were obtained from a genomic DNA template. TCRdb passed the reads through MiXCR, listing each CDR3 protein once. This table has 180,000 or so distinct CDR3 sequences, approximately 49% appearing once. The rearrangement links TRBV19 to TRBJ1-2; TRBD1 aligns across 8 bases. This receptor was taken from a human donor in good health. The sample was sorted CD4+, CD8+, or CD8+CD57+ T cells (not recorded which) from PBMCs. CDR3 sequence (DNA): TGTGCCACCAGGGGACAGGAAGTGCGGGGCTACACCTTC. Its translation is CATRGQEVRGYTF.